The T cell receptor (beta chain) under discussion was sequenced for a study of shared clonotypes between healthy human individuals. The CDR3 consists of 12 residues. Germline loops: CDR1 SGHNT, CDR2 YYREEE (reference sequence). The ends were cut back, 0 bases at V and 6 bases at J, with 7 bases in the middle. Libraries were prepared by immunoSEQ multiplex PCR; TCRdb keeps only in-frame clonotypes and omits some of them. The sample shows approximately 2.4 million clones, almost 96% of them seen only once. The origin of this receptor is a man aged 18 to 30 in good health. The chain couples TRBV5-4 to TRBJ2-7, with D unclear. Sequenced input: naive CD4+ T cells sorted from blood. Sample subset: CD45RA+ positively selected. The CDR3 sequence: CASSLDLLEQYF. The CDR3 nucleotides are TGTGCCAGCAGCTTGGACCTTCTCGAGCAGTACTTC. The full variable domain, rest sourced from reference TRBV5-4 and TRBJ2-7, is ETGVTQSPTHLIKTRGQQVTLRCSSQSGHNTVSWYQQALGQGPQFIFQYYREEENGRGNFPPRFSGLQFPNYSSELNVNALELDDSALYLCASSLDLLEQYFGPGTRLTVT.